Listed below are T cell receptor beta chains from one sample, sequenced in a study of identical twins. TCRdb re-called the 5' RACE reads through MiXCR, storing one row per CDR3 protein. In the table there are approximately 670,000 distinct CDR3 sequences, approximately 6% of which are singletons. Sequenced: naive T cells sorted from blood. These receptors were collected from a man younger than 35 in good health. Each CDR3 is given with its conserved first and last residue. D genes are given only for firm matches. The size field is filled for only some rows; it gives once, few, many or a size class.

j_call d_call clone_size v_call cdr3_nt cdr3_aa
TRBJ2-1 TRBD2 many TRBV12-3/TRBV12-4 TGTGCCAGCAGTTCTACCACGGGACTACCCGATGAGCAGTTCTTC CASSSTTGLPDEQFF
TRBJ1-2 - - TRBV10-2 TGCGCCAGCAGTGATTTGAACTATGGCTACACCTTC CASSDLNYGYTF
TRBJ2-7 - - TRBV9 TGTGCCAGCAGCCCTTCGGTGACGGCCGAAGAGCAGTACTTC CASSPSVTAEEQYF
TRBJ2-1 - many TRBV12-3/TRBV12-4 TGTGCCAGCAGCGGCGGGGAGTTACACGATGAGCAGTTCTTC CASSGGELHDEQFF
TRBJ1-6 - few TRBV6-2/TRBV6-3 TGTGCCAGCAGCCTCCGTTCAACGGGGATCGGCGATAATTCACCCCTCCACTTT CASSLRSTGIGDNSPLHF
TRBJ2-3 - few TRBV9 TGTGCCAGCAGCGTAGGGCTAGTAGAAGATACGCAGTATTTT CASSVGLVEDTQYF
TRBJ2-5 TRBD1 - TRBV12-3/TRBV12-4 TGTGCCAGCAGGGCGAGGGGGCGGGAGACCCAGTACTTC CASRARGRETQYF
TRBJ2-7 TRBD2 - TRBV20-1 TGCAGTGCTTCGGGACTAGCGGGAGGCTACGAGCAGTACTTC CSASGLAGGYEQYF
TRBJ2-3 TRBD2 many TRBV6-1 TGTGCCAGCAGTGAAGAGGGGACTAGGGCAGATACGCAGTATTTT CASSEEGTRADTQYF
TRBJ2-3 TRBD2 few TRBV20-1 TGCAGTGCTAGCCGCGTAGCGGGAGCCACAGATACGCAGTATTTT CSASRVAGATDTQYF
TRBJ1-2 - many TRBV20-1 TGCAGTGCTAGTCCCCCGGGTAACTATGGCTACACCTTC CSASPPGNYGYTF
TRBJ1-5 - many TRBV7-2 TGTGCCAGCAGCTTATTTTTAGGGGGGGCTAGTAATCAGCCCCAGCATTTT CASSLFLGGASNQPQHF
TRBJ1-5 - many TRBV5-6 TGTGCCAGCAGCTTGTCAGGAGGCATCGGGCCCCAGCATTTT CASSLSGGIGPQHF
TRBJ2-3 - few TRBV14 TGTGCCAGCAGCCAAGGAAAGAGGGGGACAGATACGCAGTATTTT CASSQGKRGTDTQYF
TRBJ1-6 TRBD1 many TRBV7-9 TGTGCCAGCAGTGGACAGGGAGATAATTCACCCCTCCACTTT CASSGQGDNSPLHF
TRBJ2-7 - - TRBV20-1 TGCAGTGCTAGTTCTCTAGCATACGACGAGCAGTACTTC CSASSLAYDEQYF
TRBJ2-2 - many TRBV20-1 TGCAGTGCACAGGCAGGGGCTAACACCGGGGAGCTGTTTTTT CSAQAGANTGELFF
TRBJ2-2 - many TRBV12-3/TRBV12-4 TGTGCCAGCAGTTCCCGGGACACCTATACCGGGGAGCTGTTTTTT CASSSRDTYTGELFF
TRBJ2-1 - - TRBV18 TGTGCCAGCTCGGGGCTCAGGGGTCCCTCCTACAATGAGCAGTTCTTC CASSGLRGPSYNEQFF
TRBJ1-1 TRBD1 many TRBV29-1 TGCAGCGTCGCGTTAAACAGGGGCGCTGAAGCTTTCTTT CSVALNRGAEAFF
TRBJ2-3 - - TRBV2 TGTGCCAGCAGTGAAGTCGGGAGTAACTTCGCAGATACGCAGTATTTT CASSEVGSNFADTQYF
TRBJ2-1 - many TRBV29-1 TGCAGCGTTGGACAGGTGAACAATGAGCAGTTCTTC CSVGQVNNEQFF
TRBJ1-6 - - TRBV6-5 TGTGCCAGCAGTTATTCCGGGGTTGACTCACCCCTCCACTTT CASSYSGVDSPLHF
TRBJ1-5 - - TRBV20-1 TGCGGAGCAGCGGAGGGCAATCAGCCCCAGCATTTT CGAAEGNQPQHF
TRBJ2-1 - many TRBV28 TGTGCCAGCAGTTTACCCCCTCCCCATGAGCAGTTCTTC CASSLPPPHEQFF
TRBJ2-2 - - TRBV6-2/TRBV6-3 TGTGCCAGCAGTCCCGAACTAGGCACCGGGGAGCTGTTTTTT CASSPELGTGELFF